These 30 T cell receptor beta chains were sequenced from one sample in a study of blood T cells in healthy people across ages. A J-beta primer mix and a sample-barcoded 5' primer were used in a second PCR of roughly 7 to 12 cycles. TCRdb reanalysed the 5' RACE reads using MiXCR and keeps one entry per CDR3 protein. Here the sample spans about a million distinct CDR3 sequences, about 53% being singletons. Sequencing was done on a sample of blood. These receptors all stem from a woman aged 55-69 years in good health.

This rearrangement joins TRBV29-1 to TRBJ2-5; no clear D gene. The J call is in doubt because the DNA end fits TRBJ2-7 better. The CDR3 is made up of 12 amino acids. CDR1 and CDR2 (germline): SQVTM, ANQGSEA. The CDR3 is CSVEGATYEQYF. In nucleotides, the CDR3 is TGCAGCGTTGAGGGCGCAACCTACGAGCAGTACTTC.

In this sample, this clonotype turned up a few times. The J gene is TRBJ2-7, the V gene TRBV4-2; D is perhaps TRBD1 (6 bases). V lost 2 bases to trimming and J lost 2 bases, with 13 bases between them. CDR1 and CDR2 (germline): LGHNA, YNFKEQ. The CDR3 consists of 15 residues. CDR3 sequence reads: CASSQIQGSTYEQYF. CDR3 DNA: TGTGCCAGCAGCCAAATCCAGGGGAGTACCTACGAGCAGTACTTC.

This clonotype was observed a single time. V usage is TRBV6-5 and J usage is TRBJ1-2; 8 bases fit TRBD1. Trimming cost V 0 bases and J 4 bases; bases outside gene matches: 4. Germline loops: CDR1 MNHEY, CDR2 SVGAGI. The CDR3 spans 15 residues. CDR3 sequence: CASSYSGQAIYGYTF. The CDR3 nucleotides read TGTGCCAGCAGTTACTCGGGACAGGCCATCTATGGCTACACCTTC.

A few counts support this clonotype. V gene TRBV7-2 combines with J gene TRBJ2-7, with a weak D call TRBD1 (6 bases). Deletions cut 1 base from V and 11 bases from J, with 12 bases between. CDR1 is SGHTA, CDR2 FQGNSA, per germline. The CDR3 spans 12 residues. CDR3: CASSLVGWTEYF. The CDR3 DNA reads as TGTGCCAGCAGCTTAGTGGGTTGGACAGAGTACTTC.

The chain is built from TRBV27 and TRBJ1-6, with D tentatively TRBD1 (5 bases). V was cut by 7 bases and J by 3 bases, with 10 bases left in between. Germline V CDR1 and CDR2: MNHEY, SMNVEV (reference sequence). CDR3 length equals 14 residues. The CDR3 DNA is TGTGCCAGCAATCGGGGCAGCTATAATTCACCCCTCCACTTT. This translates into CASNRGSYNSPLHF.

The rearrangement links TRBV6-5 to TRBJ2-3, with D perhaps matching TRBD1 or TRBD2 (6 bases each). Germline loops: CDR1 MNHEY, CDR2 SVGAGI. V lost 2 bases, J lost 5 bases, and 14 bases lay in between. The CDR3 has 15 amino acids. CDR3 coding DNA: TGTGCCAGCAGTTACCAACGGGGGCCCGGAGATACGCAGTATTTT. The encoded protein is CASSYQRGPGDTQYF.

This clonotype has only a few counts. The chain links TRBV6-2 or TRBV6-3 to TRBJ2-7; D is unclear. V lost 0 bases to trimming and J lost 2 bases, with 11 bases between them. CDR3 length: 15 residues. In germline, CDR1 is MNHEY, CDR2 SVGEGT. The CDR3 region has the DNA TGTGCCAGCAGTTACTCGACCAGCGACCCCTACGAGCAGTACTTC. Its protein is CASSYSTSDPYEQYF.

This clonotype was found a few times. The V call is TRBV11-1, the J call TRBJ2-7; D is unresolved. CDR1 is SGHAT and CDR2 is FQDESV in the germline V gene (reference sequence). V lost 3 bases and J lost 1, with 13 bases in between. The CDR3 sequence is 15 residues long. As DNA, the CDR3 is TGTGCCAGCAGCTTTGCCGGAACCCGATCCTACGAGCAGTACTTC. It yields the protein CASSFAGTRSYEQYF. Combining the CDR3 with reference TRBV11-1 and TRBJ2-7 gives the whole variable domain EAEVAQSPRYKITEKSQAVAFWCDPISGHATLYWYRQILGQGPELLVQFQDESVVDDSQLPKDRFSAERLKGVDSTLKIQPAELGDSAMYLCASSFAGTRSYEQYFGPGTRLTVT.

The chain recombines TRBV14 with TRBJ2-5; D uncertain. TRBJ2-7 explains the end of the DNA better; the J call may be wrong. CDR1 is SGHDN and CDR2 is FVKESK in the germline V gene. This CDR3 is built from 14 residues. The CDR3 loop reads CASSQDRVIDEQYF. The CDR3 nucleotides are TGTGCCAGCAGCCAAGATCGAGTAATCGACGAGCAGTACTTC.

V usage is TRBV12-3 or TRBV12-4 and J usage is TRBJ2-5; tentative D call: TRBD1 (6 bases). CDR3 length equals 14 residues. The V end lost 5 bases, the J end lost 11 bases, and 21 bases lay between the germline ends. The CDR3 DNA is TGTGCCAGCAGTAAAAATACAGGGTCCGATGAGCAGTACTTC. Its protein is CASSKNTGSDEQYF.

This clonotype has only a few counts. This sequence joins TRBV5-5 and TRBJ2-7; 8 nucleotides line up with TRBD2. CDR1 SGHKS and CDR2 YYEKEE come from the germline V gene (reference sequence). J lost 6 bases, V lost 4 bases, and 15 bases had no gene match. CDR3 length: 16 residues. This CDR3 reads CASSPSPGLDLGEQYF. CDR3 nucleotide sequence: TGTGCCAGCAGCCCCTCACCGGGACTAGATCTTGGCGAGCAGTACTTC.

This chain links TRBV7-2 with TRBJ2-3; weak D call: TRBD1 (6 bases). Per germline, CDR1 SGHTA and CDR2 FQGNSA. This CDR3 spans 14 amino acids. V gave up 8 bases and J gave up 0 bases, with 12 bases separating them. The CDR3 DNA is TGTGCCAGCCAAAGGACAGCTAGCACAGATACGCAGTATTTT. This codes for CASQRTASTDTQYF. Full variable domain (outside the CDR3, taken from reference TRBV7-2 and TRBJ2-3): GAGVSQSPSNKVTEKGKDVELRCDPISGHTALYWYRQSLGQGLEFLIYFQGNSAPDKSGLPSDRFSAERTGGSVSTLTIQRTQQEDSAVYLCASQRTASTDTQYFGPGTRLTVL.

This clonotype was found a few times. This chain links TRBV6-2 or TRBV6-3 with TRBJ2-7, with D unclear. CDR1 and CDR2 (germline): MNHEY, SVGEGT. With 7 bases removed from V and 5 bases from J, the gap between germline ends came to 12 bases. The CDR3 totals 12 residues. DNA of the CDR3: TGTGCCAGCACTTCGCTGGGCGACGAGCAGTACTTC. This codes for CASTSLGDEQYF.

This clonotype turned up a few times. The gene calls are TRBV20-1 and TRBJ2-7; D is uncertain. The CDR3 is 11 residues long. Germline V gives CDR1 DFQATT, CDR2 SNEGSKA (reference sequence). Trimming stripped 1 base from V and 4 bases from J, with 5 bases between. CDR3: CSARAGYEQYF. CDR3 DNA: TGCAGTGCTAGAGCCGGGTACGAGCAGTACTTC.

This clonotype was counted once. V gene TRBV20-1 combines with J gene TRBJ2-5; D is possibly TRBD1 (6 bases). V was shortened by 5 bases and J by 4 bases, with 17 bases between the two germline ends. The CDR3 runs 14 residues. In germline, CDR1 is DFQATT, CDR2 SNEGSKA (reference sequence). The CDR3 DNA is TGCAGTGCTCCCCCTCCCTACAGGGTAGAGACCCAGTACTTC. This codes for CSAPPPYRVETQYF.

V is TRBV4-1 and J is TRBJ1-1, with TRBD1 matching over 9 bases. This CDR3 is built from 18 residues. CDR1 and CDR2 (germline): MGHRA, YSYEKL. The V segment lost 0 bases and the J segment 3 bases; nucleotides outside the gene matches: 11. The CDR3 loop reads CASSQEGPGQGLDTEAFF. Written as DNA, the CDR3 is TGCGCCAGCAGCCAAGAAGGCCCGGGACAGGGTTTGGACACTGAAGCTTTCTTT.

The chain joins TRBV20-1 to TRBJ2-1, with a tentative D call TRBD2 (6 bases). Germline V lookup: CDR1 DFQATT, CDR2 SNEGSKA (reference sequence). The CDR3 spans 12 residues. The V and J ends lost 3 bases and 6 bases respectively, with 9 bases between them. For the CDR3, the DNA is TGCAGTGCTAGCGGGAGTGGCAATGAGCAGTTCTTC. It is translated as CSASGSGNEQFF.

The chain links TRBV7-2 to TRBJ2-2; TRBD2 matches at 8 bases. This CDR3 contains 16 residues. The trim removed 5 bases at V and 2 bases at J, leaving 7 bases unmatched. Germline assignment: CDR1 SGHTA and CDR2 FQGNSA. The CDR3: CASSPLSGSNTGELFF. In DNA form, the CDR3 reads TGTGCCAGCAGCCCACTAAGCGGGAGTAACACCGGGGAGCTGTTTTTT.

The chain joins TRBV7-6 to TRBJ1-2; tentative D call: TRBD1 (6 bases). This CDR3 is built from 12 residues. V shed 4 bases and J shed 6 bases, with 9 bases lying between them. The germline V gene encodes CDR1 SGHVS and CDR2 FNYEAQ. The CDR3 sequence is CASSSGVDGYTF. Written as DNA, the CDR3 is TGTGCCAGCAGCTCAGGGGTTGATGGCTACACCTTC.

The rearrangement uses TRBV20-1 and TRBJ2-1; D is possibly TRBD2 (6 bases). The germline CDR1 and CDR2 sequences are DFQATT and SNEGSKA (reference sequence). This CDR3 has 18 amino acids. Trimming stripped 0 bases from V and 0 bases from J, with 18 bases between. CDR3 region: CSARDFISGRSSYNEQFF. CDR3 DNA sequence: TGCAGTGCTAGAGATTTCATTAGCGGAAGGAGCTCCTACAATGAGCAGTTCTTC.

This chain links TRBV13 with TRBJ2-7, with 11 positions matching TRBD2. The germline gives CDR1 PRHDT, CDR2 FYEKMQ (reference sequence). This CDR3 has 17 residues. Unmatched junction bases numbered 9, after V lost 0 bases and J lost 5 bases. CDR3 nucleotide sequence: TGTGCCAGCAGCTTAGGACTAGCGGGAGCCAAACGCCACGAGCAGTACTTC. Residues: CASSLGLAGAKRHEQYF. Together with reference TRBV13 and TRBJ2-7, the CDR3 gives the full variable domain: AAGVIQSPRHLIKEKRETATLKCYPIPRHDTVYWYQQGPGQDPQFLISFYEKMQSDKGSIPDRFSAQQFSDYHSELNMSSLELGDSALYFCASSLGLAGAKRHEQYFGPGTRLTVT.

This chain links TRBV29-1 with TRBJ2-3, with 10 bases matching TRBD2. CDR3 length: 17 residues. Unmatched junction bases numbered 8, after V lost 1 base and J lost 1 base. Germline V gene lookup returns CDR1 SQVTM and CDR2 ANQGSEA. The CDR3 sequence: CSVEVISSGRRTDTQYF. Here the CDR3 DNA reads TGCAGCGTTGAAGTTATCTCTAGCGGGAGACGCACAGATACGCAGTATTTT.

This chain connects TRBV12-3 or TRBV12-4 to TRBJ1-2; TRBD1 is a possible D gene (5 bases). The CDR3 runs to 14 residues. Trimming stripped 5 bases from V and 7 bases from J, with 17 bases between. Here the CDR3 reads CASSPSQGGRGYTF. The CDR3 nucleotides read TGTGCCAGCAGTCCGTCCCAGGGAGGACGTGGCTACACCTTC.

There are a few counts of this clonotype. The chain combines TRBV20-1 with TRBJ2-1; 7 bases are shared with TRBD1. Germline trimming cut 0 bases from V and 5 bases from J; bases unmatched to any gene: 7. Germline V gene data show CDR1 as DFQATT and CDR2 as SNEGSKA (reference sequence). This CDR3 is built from 15 residues. The CDR3 DNA reads TGCAGTGCTAGAGATCCGGAGGACAGGCACAATGAGCAGTTCTTC. It translates to CSARDPEDRHNEQFF.

CDR3 coding DNA: TGTGCCAGCCAGAGACAGTACACCGGGGAGCTGTTTTTT. Amino acid sequence: CASQRQYTGELFF. V gene TRBV21-1 combines with J gene TRBJ2-2; TRBD1, the table's D call, lacks a check against the DNA. TRBV21-1 is a known pseudogene. This CDR3 is 13 amino acids long.

This clonotype was detected a few times. The chain has TRBV29-1 and TRBJ2-1, with D maybe TRBD2 (5 bases). Trimming took off 4 bases at V and 7 bases at J, with 11 bases between the two ends. Germline CDR1 reads SQVTM; CDR2 reads ANQGSEA. CDR3 length: 12 amino acids. Written as DNA, the CDR3 is TGCAGCGTTGCCGCTGGCGGGAATGAGCAGTTCTTC. It is translated as CSVAAGGNEQFF.

This clonotype was counted between two and nine times. This rearrangement joins TRBV6-1 to TRBJ2-6; the match to TRBD1 covers 12 bases. The CDR3 is made up of 18 amino acids. Germline V gene sequence: CDR1 MNHNS, CDR2 SASEGT. V lost 6 bases and J lost 1; bases outside the gene matches: 7. The CDR3 nucleotides are TGTGCCAGCAGACAGCCGGGACAGGGGGCATCTGGGGCCAACGTCCTGACTTTC. Its translation: CASRQPGQGASGANVLTF.

This clonotype was detected only a few times. V and J are TRBV4-1 and TRBJ2-1, with 13 bases that match TRBD2. The J segment lost 7 bases and the V segment lost 0 bases, leaving 3 bases of the junction unmatched. The CDR3 has 16 residues. Germline V gene lookup returns CDR1 MGHRA and CDR2 YSYEKL. In DNA, the CDR3 is TGCGCCAGCAGCCAAGAAAGGGGACTAGCGGGAAATGAGCAGTTCTTC. Protein: CASSQERGLAGNEQFF.

This clonotype has more than one count but fewer than ten. This chain uses TRBV28 with TRBJ2-6; D might be TRBD1 (5 bases). This CDR3 has 15 residues. V lost 2 bases and J 4 bases, leaving 9 bases between the germline ends. Germline-derived CDR1 and CDR2 are MDHEN and SYDVKM. CDR3 DNA: TGTGCCAGCAGTTTAATGGCAGGGGGGGCCAACGTCCTGACTTTC. Translated, it gives CASSLMAGGANVLTF.

As to this clonotype: This clone may be a read error of a much larger clone one base away. V usage is TRBV6-2 or TRBV6-3 and J usage is TRBJ1-1; D may be TRBD1 (6 bases). Germline values: CDR1 MNHEY, CDR2 SVGEGT. V lost 4 bases and J 10 bases, leaving 22 bases between the germline ends. CDR3 length equals 15 residues. CDR3 sequence reads: CASSCIHTGNERAFF. The CDR3, as DNA: TGTGCCAGCAGTTGCATCCATACAGGGAATGAGCGAGCTTTCTTT.